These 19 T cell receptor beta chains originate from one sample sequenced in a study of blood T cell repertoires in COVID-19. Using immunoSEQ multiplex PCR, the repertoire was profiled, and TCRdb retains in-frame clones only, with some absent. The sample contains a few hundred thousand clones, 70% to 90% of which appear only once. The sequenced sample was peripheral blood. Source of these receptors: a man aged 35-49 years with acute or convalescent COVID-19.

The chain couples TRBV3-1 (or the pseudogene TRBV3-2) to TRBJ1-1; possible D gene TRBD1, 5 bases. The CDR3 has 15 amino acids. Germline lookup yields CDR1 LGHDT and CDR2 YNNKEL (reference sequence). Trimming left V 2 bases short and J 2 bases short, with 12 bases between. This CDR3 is CASSQFAGSNTEAFF. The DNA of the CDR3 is TGTGCCAGCAGCCAATTCGCAGGGTCAAACACTGAAGCTTTCTTT.

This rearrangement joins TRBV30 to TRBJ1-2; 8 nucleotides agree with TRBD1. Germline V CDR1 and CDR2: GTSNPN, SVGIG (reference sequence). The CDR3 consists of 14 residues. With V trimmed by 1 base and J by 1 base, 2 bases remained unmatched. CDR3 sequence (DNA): TGTGCCTGGAGTGGGACAGGGTATAACTATGGCTACACCTTC. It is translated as CAWSGTGYNYGYTF.

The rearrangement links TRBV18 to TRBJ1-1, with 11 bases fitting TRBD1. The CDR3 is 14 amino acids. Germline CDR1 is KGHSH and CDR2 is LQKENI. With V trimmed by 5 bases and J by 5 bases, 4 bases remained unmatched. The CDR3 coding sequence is TGTGCCAGCTCATCCGGGACAGGGGGGACTGAAGCTTTCTTT. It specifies CASSSGTGGTEAFF.

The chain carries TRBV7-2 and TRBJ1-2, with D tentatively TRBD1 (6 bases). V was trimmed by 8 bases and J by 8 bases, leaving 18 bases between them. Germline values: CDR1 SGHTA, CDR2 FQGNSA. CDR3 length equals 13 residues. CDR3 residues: CASFSQGTGGYTF. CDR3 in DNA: TGTGCCAGCTTCTCACAGGGTACGGGGGGCTACACCTTC.

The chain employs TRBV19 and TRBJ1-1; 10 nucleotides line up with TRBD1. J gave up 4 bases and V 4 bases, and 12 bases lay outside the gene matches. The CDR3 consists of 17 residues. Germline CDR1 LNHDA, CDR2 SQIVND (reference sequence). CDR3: CASSTLTGGAGSTEAFF. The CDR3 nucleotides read TGTGCCAGTAGTACGTTGACAGGGGGCGCGGGGTCCACTGAAGCTTTCTTT.

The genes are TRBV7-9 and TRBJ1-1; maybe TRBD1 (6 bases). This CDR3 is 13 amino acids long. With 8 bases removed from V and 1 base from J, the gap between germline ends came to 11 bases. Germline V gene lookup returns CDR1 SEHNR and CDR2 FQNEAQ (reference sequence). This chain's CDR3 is CASGGQPNTEAFF. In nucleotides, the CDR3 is TGTGCCAGCGGCGGACAGCCGAACACTGAAGCTTTCTTT.

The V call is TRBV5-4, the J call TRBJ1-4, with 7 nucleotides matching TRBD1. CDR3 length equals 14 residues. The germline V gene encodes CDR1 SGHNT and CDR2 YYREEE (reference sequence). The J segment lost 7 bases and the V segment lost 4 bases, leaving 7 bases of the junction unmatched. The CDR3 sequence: CASSEQGLGEKLFF. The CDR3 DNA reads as TGTGCCAGCAGCGAACAGGGGTTAGGTGAAAAACTGTTTTTT.

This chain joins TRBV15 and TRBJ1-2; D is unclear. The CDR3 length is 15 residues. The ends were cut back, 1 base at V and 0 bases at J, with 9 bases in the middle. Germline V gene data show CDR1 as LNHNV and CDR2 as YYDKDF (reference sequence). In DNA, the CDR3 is TGTGCCACCAGCAGAGGTTGGAGTTCTAACTATGGCTACACCTTC. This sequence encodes CATSRGWSSNYGYTF.

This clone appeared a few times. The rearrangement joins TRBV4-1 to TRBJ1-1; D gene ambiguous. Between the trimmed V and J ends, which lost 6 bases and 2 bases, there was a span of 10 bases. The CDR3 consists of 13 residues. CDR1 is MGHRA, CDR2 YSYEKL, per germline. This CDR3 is CASRRIVNTEAFF. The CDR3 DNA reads TGCGCCAGCAGGCGGATCGTCAACACTGAAGCTTTCTTT.

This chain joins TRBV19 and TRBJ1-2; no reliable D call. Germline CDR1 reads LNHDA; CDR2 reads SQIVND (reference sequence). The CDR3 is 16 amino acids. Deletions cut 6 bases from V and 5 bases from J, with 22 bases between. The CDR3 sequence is CASSPSARPPGYGYTF. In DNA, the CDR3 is TGTGCCAGTAGCCCCTCCGCCAGGCCGCCAGGATATGGCTACACCTTC.

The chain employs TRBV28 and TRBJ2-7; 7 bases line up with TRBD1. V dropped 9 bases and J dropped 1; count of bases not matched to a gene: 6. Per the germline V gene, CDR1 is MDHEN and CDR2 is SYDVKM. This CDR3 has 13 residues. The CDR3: CASSGTVSYEQYF. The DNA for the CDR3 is TGTGCCAGTTCCGGGACAGTTTCCTACGAGCAGTACTTC.

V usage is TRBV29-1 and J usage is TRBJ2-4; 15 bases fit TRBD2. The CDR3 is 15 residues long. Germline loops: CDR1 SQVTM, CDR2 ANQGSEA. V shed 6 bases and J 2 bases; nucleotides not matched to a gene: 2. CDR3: CSVGTSGGSKNIQYF. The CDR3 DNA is TGCAGCGTCGGGACTAGCGGGGGGTCCAAAAACATTCAGTACTTC. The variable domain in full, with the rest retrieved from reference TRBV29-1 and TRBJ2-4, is SAVISQKPSRDICQRGTSLTIQCQVDSQVTMMFWYRQQPGQSLTLIATANQGSEATYESGFVIDKFPISRPNLTFSTLTVSNMSPEDSSIYLCSVGTSGGSKNIQYFGAGTRLSVL.

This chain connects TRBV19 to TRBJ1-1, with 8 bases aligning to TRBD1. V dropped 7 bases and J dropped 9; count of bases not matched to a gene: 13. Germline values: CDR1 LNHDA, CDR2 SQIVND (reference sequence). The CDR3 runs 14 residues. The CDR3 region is CASKAGQGAPKAFF. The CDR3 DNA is TGTGCCAGTAAGGCGGGGCAGGGGGCTCCCAAAGCTTTCTTT.

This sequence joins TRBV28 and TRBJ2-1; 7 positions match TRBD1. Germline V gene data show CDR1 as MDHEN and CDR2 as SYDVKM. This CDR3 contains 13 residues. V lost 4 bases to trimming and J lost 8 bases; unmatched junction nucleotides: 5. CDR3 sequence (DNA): TGTGCCAGCAGTTCATTCACAGGGGATGAGCAGTTCTTC. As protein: CASSSFTGDEQFF. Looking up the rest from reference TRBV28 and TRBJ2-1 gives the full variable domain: DVKVTQSSRYLVKRTGEKVFLECVQDMDHENMFWYRQDPGLGLRLIYFSYDVKMKEKGDIPEGYSVSREKKERFSLILESASTNQTSMYLCASSSFTGDEQFFGPGTRLTVL.

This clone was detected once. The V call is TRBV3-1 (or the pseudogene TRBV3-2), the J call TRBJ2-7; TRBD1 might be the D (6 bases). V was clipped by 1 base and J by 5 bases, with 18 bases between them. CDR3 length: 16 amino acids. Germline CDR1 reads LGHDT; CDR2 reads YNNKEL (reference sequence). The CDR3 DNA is TGTGCCAGCAGCCAAGGTTTGCCGGGACAAGCCCACGAGCAGTACTTC. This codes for CASSQGLPGQAHEQYF.

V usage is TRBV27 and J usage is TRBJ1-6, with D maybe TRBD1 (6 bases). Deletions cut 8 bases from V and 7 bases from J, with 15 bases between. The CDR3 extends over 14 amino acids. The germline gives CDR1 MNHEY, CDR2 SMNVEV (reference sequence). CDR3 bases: TGTGCCAGCCACAAGGGACAATTAAATTCACCCCTCCACTTT. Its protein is CASHKGQLNSPLHF.

The CDR3 spells CASSSPSNTPYRPSGANVLTF. The CDR3 DNA follows: TGTGCCAGCAGTTCCCCCTCCAACACACCTTACAGACCCTCTGGGGCCAACGTCCTGACTTTC. This rearrangement joins TRBV28 to TRBJ2-6, with D hard to call. Germline values: CDR1 MDHEN, CDR2 SYDVKM. The CDR3 sequence is 21 residues long. V shed 4 bases and J shed 0 bases, with 25 bases lying between them.

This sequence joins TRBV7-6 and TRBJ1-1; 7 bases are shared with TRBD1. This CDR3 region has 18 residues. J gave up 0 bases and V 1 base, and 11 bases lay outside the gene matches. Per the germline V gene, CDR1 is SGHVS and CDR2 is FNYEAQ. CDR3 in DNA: TGTGCCAGCAGCTTAGAGAGGGGGCAGGGTCACATGAACACTGAAGCTTTCTTT. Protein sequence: CASSLERGQGHMNTEAFF.

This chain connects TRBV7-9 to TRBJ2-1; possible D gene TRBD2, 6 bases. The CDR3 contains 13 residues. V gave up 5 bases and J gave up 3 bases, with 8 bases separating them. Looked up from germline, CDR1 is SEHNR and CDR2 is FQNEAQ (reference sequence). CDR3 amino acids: CASSPGDYNEQFF. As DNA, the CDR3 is TGTGCCAGCAGCCCGGGAGACTACAATGAGCAGTTCTTC.